This T cell receptor (beta chain) was sequenced during a study of control samples from healthy donors and cancer patients. Sequencing was performed with immunoSEQ multiplex PCR; in TCRdb, only in-frame clones are kept and a portion is missing. The profile covers 70,000 or so clones, with around 84% appearing a single time and 2.5% to 3% taken by the ten largest. V lost 3 bases and J lost 4; bases outside the gene matches: 7. The CDR3 has 18 residues. CDR1 and CDR2 (germline): LNHDA, SQIVND (reference sequence). Material for sequencing was PBMCs. V is TRBV19 and J is TRBJ2-6, with 12 bases fitting TRBD2. This sequence was found in a woman aged 50 to 60 with lung cancer. CDR3 DNA: TGTGCCAGTAGTATTCGACTAGCGGGGGTTCACGGGGCCAACGTCCTGACTTTC. Translation: CASSIRLAGVHGANVLTF.